The clone carrying this T cell receptor beta chain has only one observation. Germline V gene lookup returns CDR1 GTSNPN and CDR2 SVGIG (reference sequence). V shed 6 bases and J shed 0 bases, with 18 bases lying between them. This CDR3 contains 16 residues. The record originates from a study of neoadjuvant anti-PD-1 for oral cavity cancer. Study in general: Around day 43, patients without progression received a fourth nivolumab dose before surgery.

The assay was immunoSEQ multiplex PCR, and TCRdb's table has in-frame clones only and misses some. The data show under 85,000 clones, about 84% seen once. This rearrangement joins TRBV30 to TRBJ1-3; D remains unclear. The sample was PBMCs, taken before nivolumab (anti-PD-1) treatment. This clonotype originated in a person aged 40 to 85 with oral cavity squamous cell carcinoma. The CDR3 region is CACWTRRSFSGNTIYF. CDR3 nucleotides: TGTGCCTGCTGGACGCGCCGCTCCTTCTCTGGAAACACCATATATTTT.